The T cell receptor beta chain under discussion was sequenced for a study of cytomegalovirus exposure and HLA in healthy donors. Study-wide findings and caveats: Presence/absence analysis assumed near-uniform sequencing depth across donors.

Primers for the PCR totalled 60 Vbeta and 13 Jbeta. Original methodology: Later work found 74 million or so unique TCR beta chains, with 9 million to 13 million shared. Clones were sequenced by immunoSEQ multiplex PCR, and TCRdb holds only the in-frame ones, with some missing. V, J and clone size are those of that table, while D and trimming were read from the DNA. This table holds roughly 56,000 clones, 75% to 85% found once. For this clone: Its specificity is not known.

Per germline, CDR1 GTSNPN and CDR2 SVGIG (reference sequence). V lost 3 bases, J lost 5 bases, and 12 bases lay in between. This CDR3 contains 13 residues. This chain uses TRBV30 with TRBJ2-3; D uncertain. Sample: PBMCs. This receptor was taken from a man in his fifties or sixties in good health and CMV-seropositive. CDR3 coding DNA: TGTGCCTGGAGCCCCGACTTAGTAGATACGCAGTATTTT. It encodes CAWSPDLVDTQYF. Complete variable domain (other parts from reference TRBV30 and TRBJ2-3): SQTIHQWPATLVQPVGSPLSLECTVEGTSNPNLYWYRQAAGRGLQLLFYSVGIGQISSEVPQNLSASRPQDRQFILSSKKLLLSDSGFYLCAWSPDLVDTQYFGPGTRLTVL.